This TCR beta chain was identified in a study of human T cells and chemical hapten exposure. About the research overall: Yields of TCR per sample differed, chiefly owing to small differences in pooled library volume.

Germline values: CDR1 LGHNA, CDR2 YNFKEQ. Trimming cost V 1 base and J 8 bases; bases outside gene matches: 7. CDR3 length: 15 amino acids. This clonotype was counted between two and nine times. Time point specified: patch test 2, 6 weeks after DPC sensitization. Described treatment: therapeutic diphenylcyclopropenone sensitization with weekly scalp DPC. TCRdb processed the RACE reads anew with MiXCR; each CDR3 protein has one entry. The data show about 42,000 distinct CDR3 sequences, with 8% to 9.5% seen just once and 15% held by the top ten. Sequences were derived from whole blood, sampled in connection with sensitization to the hapten diphenylcyclopropenone (DPC). The sequence came from a middle-aged woman with alopecia areata. Some clones in this sample may be carry-over from other donors' samples. The V gene is TRBV4-2, the J gene TRBJ1-2; 10 bases fit TRBD1. The CDR3 DNA is TGTGCCAGCAGCCAAGCGGACAGGGGGATTCGGGGCTACACCTTC. As protein: CASSQADRGIRGYTF.